These 27 T cell receptor beta chains originate from one sample sequenced in a study of blood T cell repertoires in COVID-19 (dated by TCRdb to the early 2020s). The library was produced with the immunoSEQ multiplex PCR assay. Imported from immuneACCESS, the table was reduced by TCRdb to in-frame sequences with V and J called. These copies leave out some clones; in studies compared against another copy, an unresolved V gene accounts for under half, and the cause of the remainder is not known. This sample holds approximately 210,000 clones; 87% were observed only once. The ten largest clones add up to under 2.5% of the sample. The material sequenced was peripheral blood. The receptor source for this set is a man aged 35-49 years with active or convalescent COVID-19.

The rearrangement uses TRBV10-3 and TRBJ2-7, with 7 bases fitting TRBD1. CDR1 is ENHRY, CDR2 SYGVKD, per germline. V lost 11 bases and J lost 2; bases outside the gene matches: 9. CDR3 length: 13 residues. CDR3 region: CAVSGTETYEQYF. The CDR3 bases are TGTGCCGTCTCCGGGACAGAGACCTACGAGCAGTACTTC.

The rearrangement joins TRBV27 to TRBJ1-5, with TRBD1 matching 7 bases. The CDR3 is made up of 16 amino acids. Germline V gives CDR1 MNHEY, CDR2 SMNVEV (reference sequence). J was trimmed by 3 bases and V by 8 bases; bases with no gene match: 13. Here the CDR3 DNA reads TGTGCCAGCCGTCGACAGGGCGCCTTCACCAATCAGCCCCAGCATTTT. Residues: CASRRQGAFTNQPQHF.

CDR3 sequence: CASSQDGRGAGELFF. CDR3 nucleotides: TGCGCCAGCAGCCAAGATGGTCGCGGCGCCGGGGAGCTGTTTTTT. The chain has TRBV4-1 and TRBJ2-2; D uncertain. V was trimmed by 0 bases and J by 6 bases, leaving 11 bases between them. CDR3 length equals 15 residues. CDR1 MGHRA and CDR2 YSYEKL come from the germline V gene.

The rearrangement uses TRBV24-1 and TRBJ2-2, with D possibly matching TRBD1 (6 bases). CDR1 KGHDR and CDR2 SFDVKD come from the germline V gene. Trimming took 4 bases from V and 7 from J, leaving 18 bases between them. The CDR3 contains 16 residues. CDR3 sequence reads: CATSDPFTGLYGELFF. The CDR3 DNA is TGTGCCACCAGTGACCCCTTCACAGGGTTGTACGGGGAGCTGTTTTTT.

This chain connects TRBV7-3 to TRBJ2-5; TRBD1 matches at 7 bases. The CDR3 has 15 residues. CDR1 SGHTA and CDR2 FQGTGA come from the germline V gene. V was clipped by 5 bases and J by 1 base; unmatched bases: 7. The CDR3 nucleotides are TGTGCCAGCAGCCTTAATGCAGGGGGCCAAGAGACCCAGTACTTC. This encodes CASSLNAGGQETQYF.

J is TRBJ2-7 and V is TRBV12-5; no clear D gene. Germline V CDR1 and CDR2: LGHNT, FRNRAP. V dropped 2 bases and J dropped 2 bases, with 16 bases sitting between them. This CDR3 is built from 16 residues. CDR3 residues: CASGLPRRDSTYEQYF. CDR3 nucleotides: TGTGCTAGTGGTTTGCCGCGCCGAGACTCGACCTACGAGCAGTACTTC.

Details on this clone: This specimen includes other DNA sequences encoding the same CDR3. J is TRBJ1-5 and V is TRBV7-8; perhaps TRBD1 as D (5 bases). This CDR3 is 13 amino acids long. CDR1 is SGHVS and CDR2 is FQNEAQ in the germline V gene. Trimming cost V 1 base and J 5 bases, with 6 bases left between them. The CDR3 DNA reads TGTGCCAGCAGCTTAGGCAGGGATCAGCCCCAGCATTTT. It encodes CASSLGRDQPQHF.

The chain combines TRBV9 with TRBJ2-2; D uncertain. Germline V gene sequence: CDR1 SGDLS, CDR2 YYNGEE. This CDR3 has 14 residues. V dropped 1 base and J dropped 3 bases, with 7 bases sitting between them. The CDR3 nucleotides are TGTGCCAGCAGCGTACTAGTGGACACCGGGGAGCTGTTTTTT. Translated, it gives CASSVLVDTGELFF.

This chain uses TRBV19 with TRBJ1-2; D ambiguous. V dropped 8 bases and J dropped 3 bases, with 28 bases sitting between them. CDR3 length: 18 amino acids. Germline CDR1 and CDR2: LNHDA and SQIVND (reference sequence). The CDR3 loop reads CASLGLVGGVGNYYGYTF. CDR3 nucleotide sequence: TGTGCCAGTTTGGGCTTGGTCGGCGGGGTGGGTAATTACTATGGCTACACCTTC. The full variable domain, in which reference TRBV19 and TRBJ1-2 provide the parts outside the CDR3, is DGGITQSPKYLFRKEGQNVTLSCEQNLNHDAMYWYRQDPGQGLRLIYYSQIVNDFQKGDIAEGYSVSREKKESFPLTVTSAQKNPTAFYLCASLGLVGGVGNYYGYTFGSGTRLTVV.

This chain joins TRBV28 and TRBJ1-5; D uncertain. The CDR3 is 14 amino acids. The germline CDR1 and CDR2 sequences are MDHEN and SYDVKM. The V end was cut by 3 bases, the J end by 7 bases, with 13 bases between. CDR3 nucleotide sequence: TGTGCCAGCAGTTTCCAGAGGGAAGGACAGCCCCAGCATTTT. This gives the protein CASSFQREGQPQHF.

The chain employs TRBV6-1 and TRBJ2-2; D gene uncertain. This CDR3 comprises 15 residues. Germline V gene data show CDR1 as MNHNS and CDR2 as SASEGT. Trimming shortened V by 1 base and J by 1 base, and 7 bases separated the two germline ends. Written as DNA, the CDR3 is TGTGCCAGCAGTGAAGTCATTTTGAACACCGGGGAGCTGTTTTTT. Translating gives CASSEVILNTGELFF.

This clone was counted ten times or more. The chain recombines TRBV5-5 with TRBJ2-7; 8 bases agree with TRBD1. The CDR3 is 14 residues long. Germline CDR1 reads SGHKS; CDR2 reads YYEKEE (reference sequence). J lost 3 bases, V lost 0 bases, and 2 bases had no gene match. The CDR3 reads CASSLGGQGYEQYF. The CDR3 bases are TGTGCCAGCAGCTTGGGTGGACAGGGCTACGAGCAGTACTTC. The entire variable domain, with the rest obtained from reference TRBV5-5 and TRBJ2-7, is as follows: DAGVTQSPTHLIKTRGQQVTLRCSPISGHKSVSWYQQVLGQGPQFIFQYYEKEERGRGNFPDRFSARQFPNYSSELNVNALLLGDSALYLCASSLGGQGYEQYFGPGTRLTVT.

The CDR3 DNA follows: TGTGCCAGCATCGAGGGCAGGGAGGGATCTGGGGAGCTGTTTTTT. This translates into CASIEGREGSGELFF. The chain carries TRBV6-5 and TRBJ2-2; 7 bases are a match to TRBD2. V gave up 7 bases and J gave up 8 bases; unmatched junction bases: 13. Germline V gene lookup returns CDR1 MNHEY and CDR2 SVGAGI. The CDR3 has 15 amino acids.

This rearrangement joins TRBV27 to TRBJ1-5; 7 bases agree with TRBD1. CDR1 is MNHEY, CDR2 SMNVEV, per germline (reference sequence). This CDR3 spans 16 amino acids. V was clipped by 6 bases and J by 1 base; unmatched bases: 9. CDR3 region: CASRSDRVESNQPQHF. The CDR3, as DNA: TGTGCCAGCAGGAGCGACAGGGTTGAGAGCAATCAGCCCCAGCATTTT.

This chain connects TRBV28 to TRBJ1-2; 8 bases fit TRBD1. The CDR3 consists of 18 residues. CDR1 is MDHEN, CDR2 SYDVKM, per germline. Trimming cost V 1 base and J 0 bases; bases outside gene matches: 10. CDR3 DNA: TGTGCCAGCAGTTTATTTGACGGACAGGGCCTACCTAACTATGGCTACACCTTC. It specifies CASSLFDGQGLPNYGYTF.

The chain links TRBV5-1 to TRBJ2-7; D gene uncertain. The V gene lost 0 bases and the J gene lost 1 base, with 5 bases spanning the gap. This CDR3 region has 13 residues. Germline V lookup: CDR1 SGHRS, CDR2 YFSETQ. Here the CDR3 reads CASSLAESYEQYF. In nucleotides, the CDR3 is TGCGCCAGCAGCTTGGCAGAATCCTACGAGCAGTACTTC. Filled out from reference TRBV5-1 and TRBJ2-7, the complete variable domain reads KAGVTQTPRYLIKTRGQQVTLSCSPISGHRSVSWYQQTPGQGLQFLFEYFSETQRNKGNFPGRFSGRQFSNSRSEMNVSTLELGDSALYLCASSLAESYEQYFGPGTRLTVT.

V and J are TRBV27 and TRBJ1-6; D uncertain. Trimming took 4 bases from V and 8 from J, leaving 12 bases between them. The CDR3 spans 14 residues. Germline V gene data show CDR1 as MNHEY and CDR2 as SMNVEV (reference sequence). The CDR3 nucleotides read TGTGCCAGCAGTTCCCTAGTTGTGGATTCACCCCTCCACTTT. This gives the protein CASSSLVVDSPLHF.

This clone has at least ten counts. The J gene is TRBJ2-1, the V gene TRBV7-6; TRBD1 might be the D (6 bases). This CDR3 is built from 16 residues. Germline V CDR1 and CDR2: SGHVS, FNYEAQ. The V gene lost 5 bases and the J gene lost 3 bases, with 17 bases spanning the gap. CDR3 nucleotides: TGTGCCAGCAGCCAAAAATCCGGGACACACTACAATGAGCAGTTCTTC. This gives the protein CASSQKSGTHYNEQFF.

The V gene is TRBV2, the J gene TRBJ1-6, with 8 bases identical to TRBD1. CDR3 length equals 17 residues. Germline V gives CDR1 SNHLY, CDR2 FYNNEI. The trim removed 4 bases at V and 10 bases at J, leaving 15 bases unmatched. CDR3 residues: CASSGYGQGRSGSPLHF. CDR3 in DNA: TGTGCCAGCAGTGGGTACGGACAGGGACGCTCTGGATCACCCCTCCACTTT.

The CDR3 protein is CAWDSVYSNQPQHF. CDR3 DNA: TGTGCCTGGGACAGTGTTTATAGCAATCAGCCCCAGCATTTT. The V and J genes are TRBV30 and TRBJ1-5; possible D gene TRBD1, 5 bases. The CDR3 totals 14 residues. CDR1 and CDR2 (germline): GTSNPN, SVGIG (reference sequence). V shed 5 bases and J shed 0 bases, with 11 bases lying between them.

The rearrangement uses TRBV12-5 and TRBJ2-7; unclear D gene. The V end was cut by 6 bases, the J end by 3 bases, with 12 bases between. This CDR3 region has 13 residues. Germline CDR1 LGHNT, CDR2 FRNRAP. CDR3 protein: CASGSSLLYEQYF. CDR3 sequence (DNA): TGTGCTAGTGGCTCCTCGTTACTCTACGAGCAGTACTTC.

The V gene is TRBV29-1, the J gene TRBJ2-1; 10 bases are a match to TRBD2. This CDR3 comprises 14 residues. V trimming: 4 bases; J trimming: 10 bases; junction bases outside the gene matches: 10. Germline loops: CDR1 SQVTM, CDR2 ANQGSEA. Written as DNA, the CDR3 is TGCAGCGTTGTACTGGCTAGCGGGAGAGACGAGCAGTTCTTC. It specifies CSVVLASGRDEQFF.

The chain links TRBV23-1 to TRBJ1-2; TRBD1 might be the D (5 bases). TRBV23-1 is placed among ORFs of uncertain function. CDR3 size: 15 residues. Trimming removed 0 bases at V and 4 bases at J, with 12 bases between. The CDR3 here is CASSQSPGLSYGYTF. CDR3 DNA: TGCGCCAGCAGTCAATCGCCGGGACTTAGCTATGGCTACACCTTC.

The chain links TRBV19 to TRBJ1-2; 9 bases match TRBD1. This CDR3 comprises 15 residues. CDR1 and CDR2 from the germline V gene are LNHDA and SQIVND (reference sequence). The V segment lost 10 bases and the J segment 1 base; nucleotides outside the gene matches: 10. The CDR3 sequence: CATSPGQGNNYGYTF. CDR3 coding DNA: TGTGCCACCTCCCCCGGACAGGGGAATAACTATGGCTACACCTTC. The complete variable domain, with remaining parts taken from reference TRBV19 and TRBJ1-2, reads DGGITQSPKYLFRKEGQNVTLSCEQNLNHDAMYWYRQDPGQGLRLIYYSQIVNDFQKGDIAEGYSVSREKKESFPLTVTSAQKNPTAFYLCATSPGQGNNYGYTFGSGTRLTVV.

This clone was detected only a few times. This rearrangement joins TRBV28 to TRBJ2-7; TRBD1 matches at 9 bases. V lost 3 bases and J lost 11; bases outside the gene matches: 5. This CDR3 has 12 amino acids. CDR1 and CDR2 (germline): MDHEN, SYDVKM. As DNA, the CDR3 is TGTGCCAGCAGTTTGGACAGGGGAGAGGAGTACTTC. Protein: CASSLDRGEEYF.

The chain combines TRBV11-2 with TRBJ2-1; 10 nucleotides agree with TRBD2. Trimming cost V 6 bases and J 5 bases; bases outside gene matches: 7. Germline V gives CDR1 SGHAT, CDR2 FQNNGV. The CDR3 is 15 residues long. The CDR3 sequence: CASRPAGLADNEQFF. The CDR3 DNA sequence: TGTGCCAGCAGACCCGCCGGACTAGCGGACAATGAGCAGTTCTTC. The full variable domain, completed using reference TRBV11-2 and TRBJ2-1, is EAGVAQSPRYKIIEKRQSVAFWCNPISGHATLYWYQQILGQGPKLLIQFQNNGVVDDSQLPKDRFSAERLKGVDSTLKIQPAKLEDSAVYLCASRPAGLADNEQFFGPGTRLTVL.

V gene TRBV9 combines with J gene TRBJ1-3; D ambiguous. CDR3 length equals 14 residues. V was shortened by 0 bases and J by 0 bases, with 4 bases between the two germline ends. Germline V gene lookup returns CDR1 SGDLS and CDR2 YYNGEE. The CDR3 loop is CASSVGASGNTIYF. The CDR3 region has the DNA TGTGCCAGCAGCGTAGGGGCCTCTGGAAACACCATATATTTT.